The clone carrying this TCR beta chain has just a few counts. As yet, its antigen is unknown. The data are from a study of beta chain features in type 1 diabetes. Study-wide results and limits: In every one of the four CD4+ subsets, TCRB CDR3s were moderately but significantly shorter in Type 1 diabetes patients.

The CDR3 is 13 amino acids. Germline CDR1 reads SEHNR; CDR2 reads FQNEAQ (reference sequence). V lost 4 bases and J 5 bases, leaving 11 bases between the germline ends. Expressed TCRB transcripts were sequenced because the entire RNA isolate underwent reverse transcription. Sequenced by immunoSEQ multiplex PCR; TCRdb stores in-frame clones only, minus some. In the table there are under 350,000 clones, approximately 14% of which are singletons. The sequenced sample consisted of naive CD4+ T cells from blood. The receptor comes from a man between 25 and 39 years old with type 1 diabetes. This chain joins TRBV7-9 and TRBJ1-2; D might be TRBD1 (6 bases). The CDR3 region is CASSSGTSYGYTF. CDR3 in DNA: TGTGCCAGCAGCTCTGGGACAAGTTATGGCTACACCTTC.